The rows below give T cell receptor beta chains drawn from one sample of a study of T cells after yellow fever vaccination. MiXCR, applied by TCRdb to the 5' RACE reads, yields one record per CDR3 protein. The data show some 120,000 distinct CDR3 sequences, with roughly 15% seen just once and roughly 45% held by the top ten. The sample consisted of CD8+ T cells sorted from PBMCs, taken 5 days after the yellow fever booster vaccination. Source of these receptors: a man younger than 35 who received the YFV17D yellow fever vaccine. Both conserved end residues are part of each CDR3. D genes are given only for firm matches. Some rows have no size entry. The others give once, few or many, or a class for an expanded clone.

.	.	16	TRBV9	TRBJ2-3	TGTGCCAGCAGCGTAGCTGGGGGACCTGCCTTAGATACGCAGTATTTT	CASSVAGGPALDTQYF
.	.	15	TRBV13	TRBJ2-1	TGTGCCAGCAGCTTTGGGGGGCACTCCTACAATGAGCAGTTCTTC	CASSFGGHSYNEQFF
TRBD2	few	17	TRBV24-1	TRBJ2-1	TGTGCCACCAGTGATGGCGGACTAGGAAACTCCTACAATGAGCAGTTCTTC	CATSDGGLGNSYNEQFF
TRBD2	few	16	TRBV10-3	TRBJ2-7	TGTGCCATCAGTGAGTTAGCGGGGGGAGACCACTACGAGCAGTACTTC	CAISELAGGDHYEQYF
.	few	13	TRBV4-1	TRBJ1-1	TGCGCCAGCAGTGAGGGTCCAGGGACTGAAGCTTTCTTT	CASSEGPGTEAFF
.	few	14	TRBV2	TRBJ1-3	TGTGCCAGCAGCCCAGGGGCGTACGGAAACACCATATATTTT	CASSPGAYGNTIYF
.	.	10	TRBV12-3/TRBV12-4	TRBJ2-3	TGTGCCACCGGTAGCGATACGCAGTATTTT	CATGSDTQYF
TRBD1	few	14	TRBV6-5	TRBJ1-1	TGTGCCAGCAGTTACCAGGGGGAGATCACTGAAGCTTTCTTT	CASSYQGEITEAFF
TRBD1	few	17	TRBV7-9	TRBJ2-1	TGTGCCAGCAGCCTCGGCCCCTCCGGACAGGGAGATTATGAGCAGTTCTTC	CASSLGPSGQGDYEQFF
.	.	17	TRBV7-9	TRBJ1-6	TGTGCCAGCAGCTTAGATGGGCAGGGCCTGATGAATTCACCCCTCCACTTT	CASSLDGQGLMNSPLHF
.	.	15	TRBV12-3/TRBV12-4	TRBJ1-1	TGTGCCAGCAGCTACCCGACAGCCTTGAACACTGAAGCTTTCTTT	CASSYPTALNTEAFF
TRBD1	.	14	TRBV9	TRBJ1-5	TGTGCCAGCAGCGTAGAAGGGGGCGGGCAGCCCCAGCATTTT	CASSVEGGGQPQHF
TRBD1	once	15	TRBV4-3	TRBJ1-5	TGCGCCAGCAGCCAGGACGGACAGGGTGGTCAGCCCCAGCATTTT	CASSQDGQGGQPQHF
.	.	11	TRBV6-5	TRBJ2-7	TGTGCCAGCAGGAACCACTTGGGGCAGTACTTC	CASRNHLGQYF
.	.	16	TRBV12-3/TRBV12-4	TRBJ1-5	TGTGCCAGCAGTTTAATTGTTGGGAGTGGCAATCAGCCCCAGCATTTT	CASSLIVGSGNQPQHF
.	few	15	TRBV5-5	TRBJ1-5	TGTGCCAGCAGCTTGCGGGACGGTAGCAATCAGCCCCAGCATTTT	CASSLRDGSNQPQHF
TRBD2	few	18	TRBV7-9	TRBJ2-3	TGTGCCAGCAGCTCTAAGACTAGCGGGGGCGCCGGGACAGATACGCAGTATTTT	CASSSKTSGGAGTDTQYF
TRBD1	few	17	TRBV15	TRBJ1-2	TGTGCCACCAGCAGAACCTCCCGGGACAGCTCTAACTATGGCTACACCTTC	CATSRTSRDSSNYGYTF
.	.	14	TRBV21-1	TRBJ1-3	TGTGCCAGCAGCGTGGGGCTGTCTGGAAACACCATATATTTT	CASSVGLSGNTIYF
TRBD1	few	12	TRBV12-3/TRBV12-4	TRBJ1-1	TGTGCCAGCAGGGGACAGGGCCCTGAAGCTTTCTTT	CASRGQGPEAFF
.	few	14	TRBV29-1	TRBJ2-5	TGCAGCGTTGATTTGGCGGAGCAGTCAGAGACCCAGTACTTC	CSVDLAEQSETQYF
.	.	14	TRBV30	TRBJ2-3	TGTGCCTGGGGGACGGGGGCCGGCACAGATACGCAGTATTTT	CAWGTGAGTDTQYF
TRBD2	few	16	TRBV12-3/TRBV12-4	TRBJ2-3	TGTGCCAGCAGTTCGGTGGCGGGGGGGCCGACAGATACGCAGTATTTT	CASSSVAGGPTDTQYF
TRBD2	few	19	TRBV4-1	TRBJ2-2	TGCGCCAGCAGCCAAGATTCACCGTCGGGAGGGTGGAACACCGGGGAGCTGTTTTTT	CASSQDSPSGGWNTGELFF
TRBD1	.	16	TRBV28	TRBJ1-6	TGTGCCAGCAGTTTAAAAGCCGGGACAGGGTCTCTTTCCCTCCACTTT	CASSLKAGTGSLSLHF
.	.	14	TRBV5-5	TRBJ2-3	TGTGCCAGCAGCTTGCTAACTAGGGCAGATACGCAGTATTTT	CASSLLTRADTQYF
.	.	15	TRBV4-1	TRBJ1-5	TGCGCCAGCAGCCAAGATCAAGGGAGCAATCAGCCCCAGCCTTTT	CASSQDQGSNQPQPF
.	.	13	TRBV4-1	TRBJ2-7	TGCGCCAGCAGCCCGTTGGGCAGCTACGCGCAGTACTTC	CASSPLGSYAQYF
.	.	16	TRBV14	TRBJ1-1	TGTGCCAGCAGCCAAGAGGGATGGGACGGAGCCGATGAAGCTTTCTTT	CASSQEGWDGADEAFF
.	.	15	TRBV12-3/TRBV12-4	TRBJ2-1	TGTGCCAGCAGTCAGCTATTTTGGGGCCGGAATGAGCAGTTCTTC	CASSQLFWGRNEQFF
.	.	12	TRBV6-2/TRBV6-3	TRBJ2-7	TGTGCCAGCAGTTACTCCCGGGATGGACAGTACTTC	CASSYSRDGQYF
.	few	12	TRBV29-1	TRBJ1-1	TGCAGCGTTGTGCGTACGGGGACTGAAGCTTTCTTT	CSVVRTGTEAFF
TRBD2	.	16	TRBV23-1	TRBJ2-5	TGCGCCAGCCCTTCTCCGGGACTAGCTGAAAAAGAGACCCAGTACTTC	CASPSPGLAEKETQYF